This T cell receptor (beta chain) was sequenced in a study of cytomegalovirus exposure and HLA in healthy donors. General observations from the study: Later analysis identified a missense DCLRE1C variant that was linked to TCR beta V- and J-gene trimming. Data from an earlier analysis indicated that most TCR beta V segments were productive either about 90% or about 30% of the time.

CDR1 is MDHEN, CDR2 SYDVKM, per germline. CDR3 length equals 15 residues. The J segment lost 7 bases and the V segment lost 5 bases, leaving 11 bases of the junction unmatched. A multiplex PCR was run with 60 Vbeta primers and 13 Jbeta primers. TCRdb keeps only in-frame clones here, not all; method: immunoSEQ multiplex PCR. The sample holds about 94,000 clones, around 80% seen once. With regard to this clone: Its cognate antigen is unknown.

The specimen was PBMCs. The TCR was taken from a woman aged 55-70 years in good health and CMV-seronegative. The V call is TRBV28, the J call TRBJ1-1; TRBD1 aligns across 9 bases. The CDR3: CASSPLGTGFFEAFF. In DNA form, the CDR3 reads TGTGCCAGCAGTCCATTGGGGACAGGGTTCTTTGAAGCTTTCTTT.